The clone carrying this T cell receptor (beta chain) was observed once. This sample was included in a study of OX40 agonist ivuxolimab in advanced cancers. Germline V lookup: CDR1 SNHLY, CDR2 FYNNEI. Losses at the gene ends were 5 bases for V and 2 bases for J; bases not matched to a gene: 4. This CDR3 contains 16 residues. Some clones are missing from TCRdb's copy, which holds only in-frame ones; the method was immunoSEQ multiplex PCR. The sample gives approximately 58,000 clones, more than 70% of which show up once; 2% to 3% is in the top ten. The J gene is TRBJ2-3, the V gene TRBV2, with 13 bases identical to TRBD2. This sample comprised CD4+ or CD8+ T cells sorted from blood, obtained in a trial of the OX40 agonist ivuxolimab. The receptor was derived from an adult with an advanced solid tumor such as melanoma, head and neck, liver or kidney cancer. CDR3 loop: CASSRGTSGNTDTQYF. The CDR3 DNA reads as TGTGCCAGCAGTCGCGGGACTAGCGGGAACACAGATACGCAGTATTTT.